This T cell receptor beta chain was sequenced during a study of cytotoxic CD8 clonotypes in ibrutinib-treated CLL. Across the study: The patient breakdown showed ten to eleven relapsed/refractory and about 16 treatment-naive cases, with 17 IGHV unmutated. The response samples were taken once patients had been treated for a median of about 12 months, range 6 to 36. Findings of the study overall: Baseline values of clonality outstripped age-matched healthy donors and followed circulating CD8+ T-cell counts. A difference in sampling times existed between sustained-remission and progressing patients.

Method: immunoSEQ multiplex PCR; TCRdb's copy keeps in-frame clones and lacks some. The sample lists over 75,000 clones; almost 80% were seen once. As concerns this clone: Its matching antigen is unknown.

The sample consisted of PBMCs, taken after 12 months of ibrutinib treatment. This receptor was identified in a human donor with chronic lymphocytic leukemia.

CDR3 loop: CASSLDSQDRTEAFF. CDR3 coding DNA: TGTGCCAGCAGCTTAGATAGCCAGGATCGAACTGAAGCTTTCTTT. The chain couples TRBV7-9 to TRBJ1-1; D remains unclear. Trimming shortened V by 1 base and J by 5 bases, and 14 bases separated the two germline ends. The germline gives CDR1 SEHNR, CDR2 FQNEAQ (reference sequence). This CDR3 is built from 15 residues.